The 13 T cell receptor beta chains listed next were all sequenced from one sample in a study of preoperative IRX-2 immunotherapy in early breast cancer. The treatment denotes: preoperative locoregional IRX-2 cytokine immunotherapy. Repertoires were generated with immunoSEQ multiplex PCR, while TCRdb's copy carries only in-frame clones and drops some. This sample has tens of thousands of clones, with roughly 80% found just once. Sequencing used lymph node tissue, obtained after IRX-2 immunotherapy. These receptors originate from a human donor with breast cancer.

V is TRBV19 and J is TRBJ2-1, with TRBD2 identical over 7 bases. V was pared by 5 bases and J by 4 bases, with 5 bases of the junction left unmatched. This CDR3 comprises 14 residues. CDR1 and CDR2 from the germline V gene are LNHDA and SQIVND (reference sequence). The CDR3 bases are TGTGCCAGTAGTGGCGGGAGAAGATACAATGAGCAGTTCTTC. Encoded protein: CASSGGRRYNEQFF. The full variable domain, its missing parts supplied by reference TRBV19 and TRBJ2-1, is DGGITQSPKYLFRKEGQNVTLSCEQNLNHDAMYWYRQDPGQGLRLIYYSQIVNDFQKGDIAEGYSVSREKKESFPLTVTSAQKNPTAFYLCASSGGRRYNEQFFGPGTRLTVL.

CDR3 sequence: CASSIRLGYEQYF. Here the CDR3 DNA reads TGTGCCAGTAGTATCCGCCTGGGGTACGAGCAGTACTTC. The rearrangement joins TRBV19 to TRBJ2-7, with D unresolved. With 3 bases removed from V and 4 bases from J, the gap between germline ends came to 10 bases. Germline CDR1 and CDR2: LNHDA and SQIVND (reference sequence). CDR3 length equals 13 residues.

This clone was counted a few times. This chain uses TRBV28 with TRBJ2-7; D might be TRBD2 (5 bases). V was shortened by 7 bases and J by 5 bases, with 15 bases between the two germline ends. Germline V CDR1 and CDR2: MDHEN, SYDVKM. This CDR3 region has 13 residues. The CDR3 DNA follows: TGTGCCAGCACCCCGGCGGGCTACCACGAGCAGTACTTC. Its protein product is CASTPAGYHEQYF.

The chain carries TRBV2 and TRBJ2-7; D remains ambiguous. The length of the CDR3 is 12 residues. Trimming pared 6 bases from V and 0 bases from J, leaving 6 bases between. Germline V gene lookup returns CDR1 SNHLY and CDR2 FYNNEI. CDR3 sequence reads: CASRPSSYEQYF. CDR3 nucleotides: TGTGCCAGCAGACCTAGCTCCTACGAGCAGTACTTC.

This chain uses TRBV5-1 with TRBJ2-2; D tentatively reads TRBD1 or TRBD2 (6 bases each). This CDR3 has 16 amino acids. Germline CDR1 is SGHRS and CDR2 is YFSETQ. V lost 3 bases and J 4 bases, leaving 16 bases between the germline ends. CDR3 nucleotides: TGCGCCAGCAGCTCAATGAAACAGGGAGGCACCGGGGAGCTGTTTTTT. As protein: CASSSMKQGGTGELFF.

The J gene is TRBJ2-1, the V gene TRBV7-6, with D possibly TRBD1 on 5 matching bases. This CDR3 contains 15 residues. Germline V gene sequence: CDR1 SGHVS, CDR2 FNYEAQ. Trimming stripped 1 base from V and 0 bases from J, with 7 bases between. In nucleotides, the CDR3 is TGTGCCAGCAGCTTAGACAGGAGCTCCTACAATGAGCAGTTCTTC. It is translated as CASSLDRSSYNEQFF.

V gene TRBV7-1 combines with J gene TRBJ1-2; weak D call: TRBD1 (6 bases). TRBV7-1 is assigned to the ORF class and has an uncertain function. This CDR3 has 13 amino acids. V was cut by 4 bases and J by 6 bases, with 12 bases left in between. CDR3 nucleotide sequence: TGTGCCAGCAGCTTAGACAGGTTCCATGGCTACACCTTC. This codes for CASSLDRFHGYTF.

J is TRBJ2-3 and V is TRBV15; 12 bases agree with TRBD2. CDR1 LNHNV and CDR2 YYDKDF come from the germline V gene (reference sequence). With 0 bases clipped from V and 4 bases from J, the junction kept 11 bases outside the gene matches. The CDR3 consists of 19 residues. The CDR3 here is CATSREKKTSGSYPDTQYF. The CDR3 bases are TGTGCCACCAGCAGAGAAAAAAAGACTAGCGGGAGCTACCCAGATACGCAGTATTTT. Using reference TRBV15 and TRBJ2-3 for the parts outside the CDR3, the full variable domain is DAMVIQNPRYQVTQFGKPVTLSCSQTLNHNVMYWYQQKSSQAPKLLFHYYDKDFNNEADTPDNFQSRRPNTSFCFLDIRSPGLGDTAMYLCATSREKKTSGSYPDTQYFGPGTRLTVL.

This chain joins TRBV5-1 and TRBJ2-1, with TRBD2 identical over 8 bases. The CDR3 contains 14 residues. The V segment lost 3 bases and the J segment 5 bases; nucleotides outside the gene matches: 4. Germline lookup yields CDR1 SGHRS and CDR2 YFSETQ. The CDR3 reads CASSYLAGDNEQFF. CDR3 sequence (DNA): TGCGCCAGCAGCTACCTAGCGGGTGACAATGAGCAGTTCTTC.

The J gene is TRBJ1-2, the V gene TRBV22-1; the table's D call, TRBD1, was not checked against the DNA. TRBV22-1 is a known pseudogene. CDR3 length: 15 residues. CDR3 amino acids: CASSRTGGLHYGYTF. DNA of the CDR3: TGTGCCAGCAGTCGCACAGGGGGCTTGCACTATGGCTACACCTTC.

The CDR3 DNA sequence: TGTGCCAGCAGTGAGGAGGGACAAAAGACCTTGAACACTGAAGCTTTCTTT. As protein: CASSEEGQKTLNTEAFF. J is TRBJ1-1 and V is TRBV6-8; D is possibly TRBD1 (6 bases). Germline V gene data show CDR1 as MNHGY and CDR2 as SAAAGT. The V end lost 5 bases, the J end lost 0 bases, and 19 bases lay between the germline ends. This CDR3 contains 17 residues.

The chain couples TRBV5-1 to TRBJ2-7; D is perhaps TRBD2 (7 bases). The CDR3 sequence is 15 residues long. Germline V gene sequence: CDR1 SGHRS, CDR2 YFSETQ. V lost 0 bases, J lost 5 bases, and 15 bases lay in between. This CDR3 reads CASSLAEGGLDEQYF. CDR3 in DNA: TGCGCCAGCAGCTTGGCCGAGGGGGGGCTCGACGAGCAGTACTTC.

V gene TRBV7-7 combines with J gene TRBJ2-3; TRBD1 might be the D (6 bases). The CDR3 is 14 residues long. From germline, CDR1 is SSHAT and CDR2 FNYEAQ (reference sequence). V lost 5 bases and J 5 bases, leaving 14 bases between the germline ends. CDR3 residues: CASSLQGLGDTQYF. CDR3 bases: TGTGCCAGCAGCCTGCAGGGGCTTGGAGATACGCAGTATTTT.